This section outlines one T cell receptor (beta chain) sequence together with its context. These data are taken from a study of blood T cell repertoires in COVID-19. Study in general: There were acute and convalescent COVID-19 samples, and they came from the United States, Italy and Spain. The cDNA or gDNA used as material had been derived from T cells, B-cell-depleted T cells, or PBMCs.

In the original processing: From reference gene primer amplification, estimates of nucleated cell counts were derived. Repertoires were generated with immunoSEQ multiplex PCR, while TCRdb's copy carries only in-frame clones and drops some. V, J and clone size reflect that table, while D and trimming were determined from the DNA. The sample has 45,000 to 60,000 clones; approximately 82% are singletons. CDR3 size: 16 residues. The germline CDR1 and CDR2 sequences are ENHRY and SYGVKD. V shed 10 bases and J 1 base; nucleotides not matched to a gene: 6. Sequenced sample: peripheral blood. The clonotype comes from a woman over 75 with acute or convalescent COVID-19. J is TRBJ2-3 and V is TRBV10-3; TRBD2 aligns across 15 bases. Written as DNA, the CDR3 is TGTGCCACCGGACTAGCGGGGGGGAGACGCACAGATACGCAGTATTTT. This translates into CATGLAGGRRTDTQYF.